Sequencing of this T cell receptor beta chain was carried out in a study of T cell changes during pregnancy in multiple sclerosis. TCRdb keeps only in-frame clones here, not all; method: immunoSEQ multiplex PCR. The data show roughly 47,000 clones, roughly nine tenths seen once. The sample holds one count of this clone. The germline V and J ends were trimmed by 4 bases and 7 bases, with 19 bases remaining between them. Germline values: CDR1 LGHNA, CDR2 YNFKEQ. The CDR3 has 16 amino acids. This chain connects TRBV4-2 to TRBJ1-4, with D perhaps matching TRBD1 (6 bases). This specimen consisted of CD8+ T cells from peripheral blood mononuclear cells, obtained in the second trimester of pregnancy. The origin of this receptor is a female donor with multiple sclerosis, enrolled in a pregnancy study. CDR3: CASSPRTAGAGEKLFF. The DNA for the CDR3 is TGTGCCAGCAGCCCGCGTACGGCGGGGGCGGGTGAAAAACTGTTTTTT.